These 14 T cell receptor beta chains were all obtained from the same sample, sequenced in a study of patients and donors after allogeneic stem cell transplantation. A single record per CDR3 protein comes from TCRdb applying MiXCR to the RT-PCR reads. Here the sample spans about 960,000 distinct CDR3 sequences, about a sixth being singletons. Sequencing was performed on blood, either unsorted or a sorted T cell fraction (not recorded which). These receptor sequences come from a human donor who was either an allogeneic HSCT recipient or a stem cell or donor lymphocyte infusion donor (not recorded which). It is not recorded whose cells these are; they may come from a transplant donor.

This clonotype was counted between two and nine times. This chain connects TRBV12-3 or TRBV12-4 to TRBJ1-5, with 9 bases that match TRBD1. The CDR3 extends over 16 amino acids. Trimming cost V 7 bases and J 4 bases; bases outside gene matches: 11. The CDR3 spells CASTSGEGQGNQPQHF. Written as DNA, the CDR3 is TGTGCCAGCACCTCGGGAGAGGGACAGGGTAATCAGCCCCAGCATTTT.

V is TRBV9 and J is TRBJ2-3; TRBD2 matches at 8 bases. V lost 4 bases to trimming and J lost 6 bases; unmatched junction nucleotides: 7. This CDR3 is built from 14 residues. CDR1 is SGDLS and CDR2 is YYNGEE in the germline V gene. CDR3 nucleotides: TGTGCCAGCAGCCTAAGACTAGCGTATGATACGCAGTATTTT. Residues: CASSLRLAYDTQYF.

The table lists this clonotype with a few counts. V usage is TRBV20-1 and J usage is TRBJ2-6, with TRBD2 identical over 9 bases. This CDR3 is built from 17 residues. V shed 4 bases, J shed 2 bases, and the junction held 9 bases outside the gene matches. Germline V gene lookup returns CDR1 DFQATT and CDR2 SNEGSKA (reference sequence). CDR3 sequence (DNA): TGCAGTGCTACCCCCCTAGCGGGGTTAACTGGGGCCAACGTCCTGACTTTC. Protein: CSATPLAGLTGANVLTF.

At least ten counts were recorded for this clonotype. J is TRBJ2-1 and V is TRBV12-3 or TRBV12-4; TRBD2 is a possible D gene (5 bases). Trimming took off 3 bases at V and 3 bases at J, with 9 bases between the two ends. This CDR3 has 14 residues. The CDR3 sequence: CASSFVSGYNEQFF. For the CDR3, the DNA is TGTGCCAGCAGTTTTGTAAGCGGCTACAATGAGCAGTTCTTC.

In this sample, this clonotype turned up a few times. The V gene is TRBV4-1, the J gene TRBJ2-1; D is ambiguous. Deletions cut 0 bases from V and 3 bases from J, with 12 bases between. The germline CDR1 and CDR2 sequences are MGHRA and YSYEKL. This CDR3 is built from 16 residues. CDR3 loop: CASSQESALLYNEQFF. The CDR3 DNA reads TGCGCCAGCAGCCAAGAATCGGCACTCCTCTACAATGAGCAGTTCTTC.

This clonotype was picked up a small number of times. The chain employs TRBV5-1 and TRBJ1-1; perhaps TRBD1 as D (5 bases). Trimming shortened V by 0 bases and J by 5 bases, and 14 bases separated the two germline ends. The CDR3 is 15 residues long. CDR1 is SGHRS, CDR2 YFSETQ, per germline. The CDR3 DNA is TGCGCCAGCAGCTTGGTTAGCGACAGAAGGACTGAAGCTTTCTTT. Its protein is CASSLVSDRRTEAFF.

The CDR3 DNA reads TGTGCCACCAAAGACCAGGGGGCGGGAGAGACCCAGTACTTC. Translated: CATKDQGAGETQYF. The V and J genes are TRBV24-1 and TRBJ2-5, with 8 bases aligning to TRBD1. Germline V gene sequence: CDR1 KGHDR, CDR2 SFDVKD. Trimming at V came to 8 bases and at J to 4 bases, leaving 8 bases not matched to a gene. This CDR3 region has 14 residues.

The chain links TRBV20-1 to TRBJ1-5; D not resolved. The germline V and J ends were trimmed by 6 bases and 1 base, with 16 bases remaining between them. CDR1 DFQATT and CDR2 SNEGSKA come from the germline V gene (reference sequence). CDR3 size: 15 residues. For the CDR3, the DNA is TGCAGTGCCAGTTCATTCCGAGGGAGCAATCAGCCCCAGCATTTT. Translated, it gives CSASSFRGSNQPQHF.

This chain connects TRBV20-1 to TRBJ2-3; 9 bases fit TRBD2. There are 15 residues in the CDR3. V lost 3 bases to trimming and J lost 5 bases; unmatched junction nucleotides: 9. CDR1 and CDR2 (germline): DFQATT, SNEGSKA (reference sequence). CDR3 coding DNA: TGCAGTGCTAGTCGGGTAGCGGGAGCGGGAGATACGCAGTATTTT. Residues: CSASRVAGAGDTQYF.

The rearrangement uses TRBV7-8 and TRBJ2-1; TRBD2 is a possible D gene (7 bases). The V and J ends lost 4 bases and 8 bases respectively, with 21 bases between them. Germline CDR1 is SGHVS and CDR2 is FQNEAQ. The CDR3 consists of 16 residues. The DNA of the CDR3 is TGTGCCAGCAGCTCCCGCGGGGGCAGACGGTATTATGAGCAGTTCTTC. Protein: CASSSRGGRRYYEQFF.

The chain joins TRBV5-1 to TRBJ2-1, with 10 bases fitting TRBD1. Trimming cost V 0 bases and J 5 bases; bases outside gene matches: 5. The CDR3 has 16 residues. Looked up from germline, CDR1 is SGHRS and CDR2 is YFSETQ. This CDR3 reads CASSLASGQGNNEQFF. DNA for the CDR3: TGCGCCAGCAGCTTGGCCTCGGGACAGGGGAACAATGAGCAGTTCTTC.

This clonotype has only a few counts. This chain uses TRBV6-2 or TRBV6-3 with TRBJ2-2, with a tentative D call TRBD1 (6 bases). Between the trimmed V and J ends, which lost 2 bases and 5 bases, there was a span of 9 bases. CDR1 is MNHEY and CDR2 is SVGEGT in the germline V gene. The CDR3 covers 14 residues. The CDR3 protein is CASSYRTGTGELFF. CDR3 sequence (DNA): TGTGCCAGCAGTTACCGTACAGGGACCGGGGAGCTGTTTTTT.

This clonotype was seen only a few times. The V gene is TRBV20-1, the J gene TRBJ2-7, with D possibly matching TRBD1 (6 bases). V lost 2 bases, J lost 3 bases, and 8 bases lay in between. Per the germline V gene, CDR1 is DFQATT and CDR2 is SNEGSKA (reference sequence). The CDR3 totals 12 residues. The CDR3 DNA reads TGCAGTGCTAGAACAGGGTACTACGAGCAGTACTTC. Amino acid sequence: CSARTGYYEQYF.

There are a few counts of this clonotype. CDR3 region: CASSQDPVANLGETQYF. The DNA for the CDR3 is TGTGCCAGCAGCCAAGATCCGGTAGCGAACCTTGGGGAGACCCAGTACTTC. The V and J genes are TRBV3-1 and TRBJ2-5; perhaps TRBD2 as D (5 bases). The ends were cut back, 0 bases at V and 5 bases at J, with 19 bases in the middle. Germline V gene lookup returns CDR1 LGHDT and CDR2 YNNKEL (reference sequence). The CDR3 has 17 amino acids.